This entry features one TCR beta chain sequence. Its antigen remains unknown. This sample stems from a study of T cell responses to AZD1222 COVID-19 vaccine. Notes on the study in general: White British ancestry dominated among donors, who included more females, and clonal diversity was possibly underestimated.

TCRdb keeps only in-frame clones here, not all; method: immunoSEQ multiplex PCR. The table records some 120,000 clones, around 88% of them present only once. CDR1 is MNHEY, CDR2 SVGAGI, per germline. The J segment lost 1 base and the V segment lost 7 bases, leaving 9 bases of the junction unmatched. This CDR3 contains 15 residues. This receptor was identified in an adult in good health. The sample here was peripheral blood, taken on day 0 of AZD1222 vaccination. The chain joins TRBV6-5 to TRBJ2-7; 8 nucleotides line up with TRBD1. CDR3 DNA: TGTGCCAGCATTCAACGACAGGGGTCTTCCTACGAGCAGTACTTC. Its translation is CASIQRQGSSYEQYF.